The entry below describes one T cell receptor beta chain. The antigen remains unidentified. The sample belongs to a study of cytomegalovirus exposure and HLA in healthy donors. The PCR made use of 60 Vbeta and 13 Jbeta primers. Sequencing was performed with immunoSEQ multiplex PCR; in TCRdb, only in-frame clones are kept and a portion is missing. The sample has about 130,000 clones, approximately 82% seen once; the top ten hold around 2.5%. Study-wide findings and caveats: In a later analysis, TCR beta V- and J-gene trimming showed a link to a missense DCLRE1C variant.

Germline V gene sequence: CDR1 SGHAT, CDR2 FQNNGV. The CDR3 covers 16 residues. V lost 1 base and J lost 5; bases outside the gene matches: 5. The chain has TRBV11-2 and TRBJ2-5; 12 bases are shared with TRBD1. Sequenced: PBMCs. The sequence was obtained from a boy between 2 and 10 years old in good health and CMV-seronegative. The CDR3 is CASSLGDRGLGETQYF. CDR3 sequence (DNA): TGTGCCAGCAGCTTAGGGGACAGGGGGCTCGGGGAGACCCAGTACTTC.